These 23 T cell receptor beta chains were sequenced from one sample in a study of OX40 agonist ivuxolimab in advanced cancers. The protocol was immunoSEQ multiplex PCR, while the TCRdb copy is restricted to in-frame clones and leaves out a portion. Among fewer than 85,000 clones listed, 88% were seen once. Source: CD4+ or CD8+ T cells sorted from blood, taken in a trial of the OX40 agonist ivuxolimab. These receptors all come from an adult with an advanced solid tumor such as melanoma, head and neck, liver or kidney cancer.

Sample share makes this clone medium-sized. This chain links TRBV27 with TRBJ2-1; D is perhaps TRBD1 (5 bases). This CDR3 is 15 amino acids long. V was clipped by 3 bases and J by 9 bases, with 18 bases between them. The germline CDR1 and CDR2 sequences are MNHEY and SMNVEV (reference sequence). The CDR3 DNA sequence: TGTGCCAGCAGTTTTGGCTCACAGGTGTGGACTGAGCAGTTCTTC. Encoded protein: CASSFGSQVWTEQFF.

The genes are TRBV7-6 and TRBJ1-3; a possible D gene is TRBD1 (6 bases). Germline CDR1 is SGHVS and CDR2 is FNYEAQ. V was clipped by 5 bases and J by 4 bases, with 15 bases between them. This CDR3 is built from 15 residues. CDR3 in DNA: TGTGCCAGCAGCGTCGTCGGGGGGCTCGGAAACACCATATATTTT. Amino acid sequence: CASSVVGGLGNTIYF.

J is TRBJ2-7 and V is TRBV10-3, with D perhaps given as TRBD1 or TRBD2 (5 bases each). CDR1 and CDR2 from the germline V gene are ENHRY and SYGVKD. The V end was cut by 4 bases, the J end by 4 bases, with 14 bases between. The CDR3 spans 14 residues. Here the CDR3 reads CAISAPGRGYEQYF. In nucleotides, the CDR3 is TGTGCCATCAGTGCTCCGGGAAGGGGATACGAGCAGTACTTC.

This chain uses TRBV29-1 with TRBJ2-3; TRBD2 agrees at 14 bases. CDR1 SQVTM and CDR2 ANQGSEA come from the germline V gene. V was pared by 7 bases and J by 2 bases, with 5 bases of the junction left unmatched. CDR3 length: 15 residues. The CDR3 region has the DNA TGCAGCGGAAGACTAGCGGGAGGGGACACAGATACGCAGTATTTT. This translates into CSGRLAGGDTDTQYF.

V usage is TRBV21-1 and J usage is TRBJ2-3; TRBD1 is the table's D call and was not checked against the DNA. TRBV21-1 is deemed a pseudogene. CDR3 size: 17 residues. The CDR3 region is CASSKAFQGDPTDTQYF. DNA of the CDR3: TGTGCCAGCAGCAAAGCCTTCCAGGGGGACCCCACAGATACGCAGTATTTT.

This clone was observed a handful of times. This rearrangement joins TRBV6-5 to TRBJ2-1; unclear D gene. This CDR3 is built from 15 residues. From germline, CDR1 is MNHEY and CDR2 SVGAGI. Trimming shortened V by 5 bases and J by 2 bases, and 13 bases separated the two germline ends. The CDR3: CASSKRASPYNEQFF. CDR3 coding DNA: TGTGCCAGCAGTAAAAGGGCTTCACCCTACAATGAGCAGTTCTTC.

The V gene is TRBV30, the J gene TRBJ1-5; D gene unclear. CDR3 size: 13 residues. With 0 bases removed from V and 5 bases from J, the gap between germline ends came to 8 bases. The germline V gene encodes CDR1 GTSNPN and CDR2 SVGIG (reference sequence). The CDR3 DNA sequence: TGTGCCTGGAGTGTTTCACGGGATCAGCCCCAGCATTTT. Translating it yields CAWSVSRDQPQHF.

This chain uses TRBV30 with TRBJ1-4; tentative D call: TRBD1 (5 bases). The CDR3 consists of 14 residues. Germline V gene sequence: CDR1 GTSNPN, CDR2 SVGIG (reference sequence). V lost 5 bases and J lost 10, with 20 bases in between. CDR3 loop: CAWGRATDGAKLFF. CDR3 nucleotide sequence: TGTGCCTGGGGTAGGGCGACAGACGGGGCAAAACTGTTTTTT.

This sequence joins TRBV9 and TRBJ2-3; 9 nucleotides align to TRBD2. V shed 4 bases and J 5 bases; nucleotides not matched to a gene: 8. The germline V gene encodes CDR1 SGDLS and CDR2 YYNGEE. The CDR3 is 15 residues long. The CDR3 region is CASSPTLAGLDTQYF. The CDR3 DNA sequence: TGTGCCAGCAGCCCTACTCTAGCGGGGTTAGATACGCAGTATTTT.

V is TRBV5-1 and J is TRBJ2-5, with 7 positions matching TRBD2. Germline V gene sequence: CDR1 SGHRS, CDR2 YFSETQ. The CDR3 is 14 residues long. V trimming: 0 bases; J trimming: 3 bases; junction bases outside the gene matches: 2. The CDR3 protein is CASSLVSGEETQYF. The DNA for the CDR3 is TGCGCCAGCAGCTTGGTGAGCGGGGAAGAGACCCAGTACTTC.

The gene calls are TRBV6-5 and TRBJ1-1; D is uncertain. CDR1 and CDR2 from the germline V gene are MNHEY and SVGAGI. V gave up 3 bases and J gave up 1 base, with 12 bases separating them. This CDR3 is 15 amino acids long. The DNA for the CDR3 is TGTGCCAGCAGTTATGACGGGCGGGGGAACACTGAAGCTTTCTTT. Protein: CASSYDGRGNTEAFF.

The chain recombines TRBV11-3 with TRBJ1-1, with a tentative D call TRBD1 (6 bases). The CDR3 length is 14 residues. Germline V lookup: CDR1 SGHNT, CDR2 YENEEA. V shed 1 base and J shed 4 bases, with 10 bases lying between them. DNA for the CDR3: TGTGCCAGCAGCTTAGGGGGGGCGCGCACTGAAGCTTTCTTT. The encoded protein is CASSLGGARTEAFF.

This clone was found a few times. The chain employs TRBV9 and TRBJ2-1; D remains ambiguous. V was pared by 0 bases and J by 6 bases, with 13 bases between. Germline V gene lookup returns CDR1 SGDLS and CDR2 YYNGEE. The CDR3 totals 15 residues. This CDR3 reads CASSVGVGLINEQFF. The CDR3 region has the DNA TGTGCCAGCAGCGTAGGGGTAGGATTGATCAATGAGCAGTTCTTC.

In regard to this clone: One end of the junction does not line up with germline, which may come from a read error. The V and J genes are TRBV6-1 and TRBJ1-4, with D maybe TRBD1 (6 bases). In germline, CDR1 is MNHNS, CDR2 SASEGT. CDR3 length: 17 amino acids. The DNA for the CDR3 is TGTGCCAGCAGTGAACGAGGGGGAGCCAGCCCTAAAGAAAAACTGTTTTTT. Its translation is CASSERGGASPKEKLFF.

This clone was detected once. The rearrangement uses TRBV25-1 and TRBJ2-3, with 7 bases that match TRBD1. Germline CDR1 reads MGHDK; CDR2 reads SYGVNS. This CDR3 comprises 14 residues. V was pared by 5 bases and J by 1 base, with 3 bases of the junction left unmatched. CDR3 region: CASSSGQGTDTQYF. The CDR3 DNA reads TGTGCCAGCAGTTCCGGACAGGGCACAGATACGCAGTATTTT.

This clone was observed a few times. J is TRBJ2-7 and V is TRBV5-4; D possibly corresponds to TRBD2 (7 bases). Deletions cut 10 bases from V and 1 base from J, with 15 bases between. The CDR3 contains 13 residues. The V gene's germline CDR1 is SGHNT and CDR2 YYREEE (reference sequence). The CDR3: CAGGASPSYEQYF. Written as DNA, the CDR3 is TGTGCCGGGGGGGCATCCCCTTCCTACGAGCAGTACTTC.

CDR3 DNA: TGTGCCAGTAGTAGGTTTCTGGGAAACACCGGGGAGCTGTTTTTT. The encoded protein is CASSRFLGNTGELFF. The V and J genes are TRBV19 and TRBJ2-2; no clear D. Germline V gene lookup returns CDR1 LNHDA and CDR2 SQIVND (reference sequence). The CDR3 has 15 residues. The ends were cut back, 4 bases at V and 2 bases at J, with 11 bases in the middle.

This clone was recorded only once. The rearrangement links TRBV28 to TRBJ1-5, with D possibly being TRBD1 (6 bases). The CDR3 runs 14 residues. The V end lost 6 bases, the J end lost 1 base, and 10 bases lay between the germline ends. From germline, CDR1 is MDHEN and CDR2 SYDVKM. CDR3 residues: CASRDTGSNQPQHF. The CDR3 bases are TGTGCCAGCAGGGACACAGGGAGCAATCAGCCCCAGCATTTT.

This chain joins TRBV6-6 and TRBJ1-5, with 8 bases identical to TRBD1. V lost 5 bases and J lost 4; bases outside the gene matches: 7. The length of the CDR3 is 15 residues. Germline V lookup: CDR1 MNHNY, CDR2 SVGAGI (reference sequence). The CDR3 DNA is TGTGCCAGCAGTCCTCAGGGGGCCCGGAATCAGCCCCAGCATTTT. It specifies CASSPQGARNQPQHF.

The chain recombines TRBV29-1 with TRBJ2-5, with 7 positions matching TRBD2. The germline V gene encodes CDR1 SQVTM and CDR2 ANQGSEA. The CDR3 covers 16 residues. V was pared by 3 bases and J by 5 bases, with 15 bases of the junction left unmatched. CDR3 sequence (DNA): TGCAGCGTTGAGCGCCCGGGAGCGGGAAGGAAGGAGACCCAGTACTTC. Amino acids: CSVERPGAGRKETQYF.

Of note for this clone: One end of the junction fails to match germline, which may point to a read error. V gene TRBV19 combines with J gene TRBJ1-1; D gene uncertain. Germline CDR1 is LNHDA and CDR2 is SQIVND (reference sequence). The CDR3 spans 14 residues. The DNA for the CDR3 is TGTGCCAGTAGCATAGGGTTCATGGAGCCAGAAGCTTTCTTT. It is translated as CASSIGFMEPEAFF.

This chain joins TRBV10-2 and TRBJ2-2; the match to TRBD2 covers 8 bases. There are 15 residues in the CDR3. The V gene's germline CDR1 is WSHSY and CDR2 SAAADI. Trimming cost V 6 bases and J 4 bases; bases outside gene matches: 7. CDR3 loop: CASRKAGVGTGELFF. CDR3 in DNA: TGCGCCAGCAGAAAAGCGGGAGTAGGCACCGGGGAGCTGTTTTTT.

The chain recombines TRBV30 with TRBJ1-2; tentatively, D is TRBD1 (5 bases). Germline CDR1 is GTSNPN and CDR2 is SVGIG (reference sequence). CDR3 size: 14 residues. The V gene lost 4 bases and the J gene lost 4 bases, with 16 bases spanning the gap. CDR3 protein: CAWTGEWGGYGYTF. In nucleotides, the CDR3 is TGTGCCTGGACTGGCGAATGGGGGGGCTATGGCTACACCTTC.